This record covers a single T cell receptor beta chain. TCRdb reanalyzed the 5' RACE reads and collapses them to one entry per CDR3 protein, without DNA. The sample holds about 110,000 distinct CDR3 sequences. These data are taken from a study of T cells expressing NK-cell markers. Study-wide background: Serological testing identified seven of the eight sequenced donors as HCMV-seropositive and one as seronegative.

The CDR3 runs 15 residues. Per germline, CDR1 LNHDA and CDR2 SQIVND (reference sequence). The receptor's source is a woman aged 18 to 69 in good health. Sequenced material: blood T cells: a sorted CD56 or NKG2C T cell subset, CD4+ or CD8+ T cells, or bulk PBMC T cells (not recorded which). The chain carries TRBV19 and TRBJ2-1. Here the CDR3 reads CASSITAFQNNEQFF. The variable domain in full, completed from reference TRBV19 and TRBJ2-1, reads DGGITQSPKYLFRKEGQNVTLSCEQNLNHDAMYWYRQDPGQGLRLIYYSQIVNDFQKGDIAEGYSVSREKKESFPLTVTSAQKNPTAFYLCASSITAFQNNEQFFGPGTRLTVL.